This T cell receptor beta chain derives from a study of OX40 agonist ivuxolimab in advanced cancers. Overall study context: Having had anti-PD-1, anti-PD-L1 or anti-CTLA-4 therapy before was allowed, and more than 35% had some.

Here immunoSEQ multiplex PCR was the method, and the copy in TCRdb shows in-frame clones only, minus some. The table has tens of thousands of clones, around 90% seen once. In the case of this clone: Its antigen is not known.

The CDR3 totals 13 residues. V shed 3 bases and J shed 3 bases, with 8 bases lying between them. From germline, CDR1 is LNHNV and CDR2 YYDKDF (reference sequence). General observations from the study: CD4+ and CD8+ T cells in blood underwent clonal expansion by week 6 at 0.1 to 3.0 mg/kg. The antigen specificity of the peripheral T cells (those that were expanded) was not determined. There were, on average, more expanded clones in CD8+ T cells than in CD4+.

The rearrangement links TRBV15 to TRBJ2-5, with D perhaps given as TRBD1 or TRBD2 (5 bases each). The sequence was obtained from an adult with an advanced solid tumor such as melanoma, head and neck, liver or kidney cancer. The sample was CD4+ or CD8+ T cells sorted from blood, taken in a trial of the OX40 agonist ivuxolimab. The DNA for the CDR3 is TGTGCCACCAGCAGTGGGGGAGAAGAGACCCAGTACTTC. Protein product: CATSSGGEETQYF.